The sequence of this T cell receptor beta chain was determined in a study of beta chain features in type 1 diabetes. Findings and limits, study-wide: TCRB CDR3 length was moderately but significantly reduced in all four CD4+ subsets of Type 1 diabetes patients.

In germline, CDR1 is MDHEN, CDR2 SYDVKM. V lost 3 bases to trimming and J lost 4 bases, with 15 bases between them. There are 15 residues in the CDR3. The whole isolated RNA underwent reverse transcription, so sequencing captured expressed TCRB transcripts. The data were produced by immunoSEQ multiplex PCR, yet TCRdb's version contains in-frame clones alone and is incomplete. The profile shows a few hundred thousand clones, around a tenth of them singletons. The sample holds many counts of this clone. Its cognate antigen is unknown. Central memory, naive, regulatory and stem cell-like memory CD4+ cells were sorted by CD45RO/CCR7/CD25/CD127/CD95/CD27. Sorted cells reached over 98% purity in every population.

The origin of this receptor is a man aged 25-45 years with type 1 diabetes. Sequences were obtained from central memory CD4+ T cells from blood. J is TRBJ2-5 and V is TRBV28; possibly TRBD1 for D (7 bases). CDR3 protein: CASSLAGGHGETQYF. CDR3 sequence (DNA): TGTGCCAGCAGTTTGGCAGGGGGGCACGGAGAGACCCAGTACTTC.